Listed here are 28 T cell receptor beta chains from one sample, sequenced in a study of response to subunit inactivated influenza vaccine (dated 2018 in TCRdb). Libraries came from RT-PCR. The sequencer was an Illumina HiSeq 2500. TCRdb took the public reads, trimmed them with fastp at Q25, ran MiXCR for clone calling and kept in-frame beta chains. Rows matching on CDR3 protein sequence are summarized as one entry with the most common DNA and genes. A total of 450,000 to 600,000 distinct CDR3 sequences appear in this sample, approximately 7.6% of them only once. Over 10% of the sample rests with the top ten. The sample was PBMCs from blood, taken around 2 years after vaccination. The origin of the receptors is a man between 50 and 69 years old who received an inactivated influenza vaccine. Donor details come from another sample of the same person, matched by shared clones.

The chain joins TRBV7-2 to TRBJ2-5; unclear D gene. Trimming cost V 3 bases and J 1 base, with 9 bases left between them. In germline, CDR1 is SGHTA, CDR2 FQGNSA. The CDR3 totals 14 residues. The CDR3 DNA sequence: TGTGCCAGCAGCTTCCAAGGCGGCCAAGAGACCCAGTACTTC. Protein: CASSFQGGQETQYF.

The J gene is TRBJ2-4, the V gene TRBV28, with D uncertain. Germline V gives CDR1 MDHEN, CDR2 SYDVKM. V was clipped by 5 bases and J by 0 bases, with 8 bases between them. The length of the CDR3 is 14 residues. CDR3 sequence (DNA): TGTGCCAGCAGTCCCTCCGGAGCCAAAAACATTCAGTACTTC. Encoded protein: CASSPSGAKNIQYF.

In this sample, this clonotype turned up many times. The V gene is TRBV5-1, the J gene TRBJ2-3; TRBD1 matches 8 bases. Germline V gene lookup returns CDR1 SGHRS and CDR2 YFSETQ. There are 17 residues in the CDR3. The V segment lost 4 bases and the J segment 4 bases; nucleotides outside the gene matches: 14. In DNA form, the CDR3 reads TGCGCCAGCAGCCCAAGAATGACAGGGGTGTTTGCAGATACGCAGTATTTT. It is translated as CASSPRMTGVFADTQYF.

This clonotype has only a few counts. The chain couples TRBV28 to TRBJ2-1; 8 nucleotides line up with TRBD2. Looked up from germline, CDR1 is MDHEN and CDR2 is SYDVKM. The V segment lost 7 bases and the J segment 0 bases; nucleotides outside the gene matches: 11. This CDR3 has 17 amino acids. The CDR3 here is CASTLMTGGSSYNEQFF. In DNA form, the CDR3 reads TGTGCCAGCACTCTTATGACGGGAGGGAGCTCCTACAATGAGCAGTTCTTC. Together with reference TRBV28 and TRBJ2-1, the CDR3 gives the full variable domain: DVKVTQSSRYLVKRTGEKVFLECVQDMDHENMFWYRQDPGLGLRLIYFSYDVKMKEKGDIPEGYSVSREKKERFSLILESASTNQTSMYLCASTLMTGGSSYNEQFFGPGTRLTVL.

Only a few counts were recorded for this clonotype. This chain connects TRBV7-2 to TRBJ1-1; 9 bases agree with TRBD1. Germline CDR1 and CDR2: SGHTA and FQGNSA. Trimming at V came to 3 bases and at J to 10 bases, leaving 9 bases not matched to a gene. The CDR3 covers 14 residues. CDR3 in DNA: TGTGCCAGCAGCTTCTCCGGACAGGGGCGCATAGCTTTCTTT. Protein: CASSFSGQGRIAFF.

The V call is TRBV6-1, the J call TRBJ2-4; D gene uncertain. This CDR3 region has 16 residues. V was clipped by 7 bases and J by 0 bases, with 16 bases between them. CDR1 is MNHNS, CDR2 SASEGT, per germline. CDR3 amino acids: CASMPDPYLAKNIQYF. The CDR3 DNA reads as TGTGCCAGCATGCCGGACCCTTATTTAGCCAAAAACATTCAGTACTTC.

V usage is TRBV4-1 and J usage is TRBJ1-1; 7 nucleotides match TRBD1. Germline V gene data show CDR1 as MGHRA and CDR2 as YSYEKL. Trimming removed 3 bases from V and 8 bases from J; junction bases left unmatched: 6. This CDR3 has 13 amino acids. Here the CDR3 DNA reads TGCGCCAGCAGCCATGACGGACAGGTCGAAGCTTTCTTT. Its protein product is CASSHDGQVEAFF.

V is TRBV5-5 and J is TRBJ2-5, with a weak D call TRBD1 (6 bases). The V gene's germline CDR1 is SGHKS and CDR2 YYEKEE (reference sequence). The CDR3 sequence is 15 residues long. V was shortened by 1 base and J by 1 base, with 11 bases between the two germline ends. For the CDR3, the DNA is TGTGCCAGCAGCTTGTTAACAGGGTCCCAAGAGACCCAGTACTTC. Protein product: CASSLLTGSQETQYF.

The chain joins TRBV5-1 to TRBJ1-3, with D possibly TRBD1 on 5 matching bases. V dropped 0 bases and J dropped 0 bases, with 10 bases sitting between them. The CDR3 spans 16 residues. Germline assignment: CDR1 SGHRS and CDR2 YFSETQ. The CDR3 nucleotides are TGCGCCAGCAGCTTGGTGGGGCGATTCTCTGGAAACACCATATATTTT. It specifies CASSLVGRFSGNTIYF.

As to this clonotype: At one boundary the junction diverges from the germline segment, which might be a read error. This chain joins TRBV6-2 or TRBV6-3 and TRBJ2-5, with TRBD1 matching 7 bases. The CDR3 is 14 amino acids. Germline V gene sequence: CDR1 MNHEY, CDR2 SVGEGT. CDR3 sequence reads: CVSIVDRNQETQYF. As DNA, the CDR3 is TGTGTCAGCATCGTGGACAGGAACCAAGAGACCCAGTACTTC.

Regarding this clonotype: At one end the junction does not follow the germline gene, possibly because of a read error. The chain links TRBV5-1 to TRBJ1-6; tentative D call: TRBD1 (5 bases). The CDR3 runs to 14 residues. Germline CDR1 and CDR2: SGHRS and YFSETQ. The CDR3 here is CACSLDGAGSPLHF. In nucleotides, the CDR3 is TGCGCCTGCAGCTTGGATGGGGCGGGTTCACCCCTCCACTTT.

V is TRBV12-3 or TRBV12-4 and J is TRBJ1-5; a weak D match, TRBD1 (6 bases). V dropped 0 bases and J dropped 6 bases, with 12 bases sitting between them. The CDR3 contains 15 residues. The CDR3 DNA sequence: TGTGCCAGCAGTTTAGCACGGGGGCCCACTCAGCCCCAGCATTTT. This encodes CASSLARGPTQPQHF.

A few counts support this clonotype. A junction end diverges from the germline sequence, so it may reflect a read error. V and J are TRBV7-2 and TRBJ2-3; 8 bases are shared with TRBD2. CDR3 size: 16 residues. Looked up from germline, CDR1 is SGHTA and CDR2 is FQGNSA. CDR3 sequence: CASSLGPRTSTDTQYF. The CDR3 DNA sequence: TGTGCCAGCAGCTTAGGTCCCCGGACTAGCACGGATACGCAGTATTTT.

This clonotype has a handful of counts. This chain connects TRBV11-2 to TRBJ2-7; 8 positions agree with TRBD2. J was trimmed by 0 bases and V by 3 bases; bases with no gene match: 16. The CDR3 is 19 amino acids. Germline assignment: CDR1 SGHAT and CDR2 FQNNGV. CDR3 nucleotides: TGTGCCAGCAGCTTTTCGGTTAGCATAGCGGGGCCGAGCTCCTACGAGCAGTACTTC. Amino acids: CASSFSVSIAGPSSYEQYF.

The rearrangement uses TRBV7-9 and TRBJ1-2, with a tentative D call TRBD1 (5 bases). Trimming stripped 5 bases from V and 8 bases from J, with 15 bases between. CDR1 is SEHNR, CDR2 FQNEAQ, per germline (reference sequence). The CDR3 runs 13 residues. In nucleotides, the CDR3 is TGTGCCAGCAGCCCCTACAGCAGGGACGGCTACACCTTC. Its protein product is CASSPYSRDGYTF.

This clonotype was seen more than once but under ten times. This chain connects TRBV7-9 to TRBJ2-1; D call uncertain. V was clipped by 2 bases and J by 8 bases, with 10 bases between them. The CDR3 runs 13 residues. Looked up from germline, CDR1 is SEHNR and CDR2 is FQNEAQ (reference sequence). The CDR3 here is CASSLSVPDEQFF. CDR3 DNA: TGTGCCAGCAGCTTATCTGTTCCGGATGAGCAGTTCTTC.

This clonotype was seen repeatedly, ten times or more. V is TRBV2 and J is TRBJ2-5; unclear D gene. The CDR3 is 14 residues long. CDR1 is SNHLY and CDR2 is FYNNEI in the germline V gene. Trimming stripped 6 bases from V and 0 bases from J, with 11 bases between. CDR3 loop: CASRDISNQETQYF. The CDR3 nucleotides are TGTGCCAGCAGAGACATTAGCAACCAAGAGACCCAGTACTTC.

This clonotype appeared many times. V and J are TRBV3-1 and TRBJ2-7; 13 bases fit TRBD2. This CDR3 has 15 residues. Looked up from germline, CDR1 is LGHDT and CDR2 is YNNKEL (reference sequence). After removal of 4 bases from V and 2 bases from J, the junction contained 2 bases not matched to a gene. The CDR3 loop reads CASSPTSGGAYEQYF. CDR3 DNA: TGTGCCAGCAGCCCTACTAGCGGGGGGGCCTACGAGCAGTACTTC.

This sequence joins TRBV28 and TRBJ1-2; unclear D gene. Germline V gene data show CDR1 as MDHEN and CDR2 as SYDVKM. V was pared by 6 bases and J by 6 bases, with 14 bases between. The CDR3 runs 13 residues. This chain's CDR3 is CASSQPGGDGYTF. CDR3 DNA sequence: TGTGCCAGCAGCCAGCCCGGCGGGGATGGCTACACCTTC.

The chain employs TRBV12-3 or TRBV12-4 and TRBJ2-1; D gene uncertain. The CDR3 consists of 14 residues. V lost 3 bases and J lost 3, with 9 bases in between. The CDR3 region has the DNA TGTGCCAGCAGTTTTCGGCGTGGCTACAATGAGCAGTTCTTC. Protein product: CASSFRRGYNEQFF.

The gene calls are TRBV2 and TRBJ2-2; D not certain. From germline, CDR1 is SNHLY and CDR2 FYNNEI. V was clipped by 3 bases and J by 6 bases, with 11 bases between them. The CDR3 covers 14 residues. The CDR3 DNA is TGTGCCAGCAGTGATGGGCAGAAGGCCGGGGAGCTGTTTTTT. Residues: CASSDGQKAGELFF.

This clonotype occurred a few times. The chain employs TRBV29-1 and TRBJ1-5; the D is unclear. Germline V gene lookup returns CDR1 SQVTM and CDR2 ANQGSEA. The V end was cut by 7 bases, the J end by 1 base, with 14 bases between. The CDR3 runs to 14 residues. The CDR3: CSAASPRSNQPQHF. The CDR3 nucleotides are TGCAGCGCCGCCTCCCCACGAAGCAATCAGCCCCAGCATTTT.

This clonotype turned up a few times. CDR3 region: CASSSGQGNFEAFF. CDR3 bases: TGTGCCAGCAGCTCCGGACAGGGAAACTTTGAAGCTTTCTTT. The chain joins TRBV7-9 to TRBJ1-1; 8 positions agree with TRBD1. This CDR3 comprises 14 residues. J lost 7 bases, V lost 4 bases, and 8 bases had no gene match. Germline loops: CDR1 SEHNR, CDR2 FQNEAQ (reference sequence).

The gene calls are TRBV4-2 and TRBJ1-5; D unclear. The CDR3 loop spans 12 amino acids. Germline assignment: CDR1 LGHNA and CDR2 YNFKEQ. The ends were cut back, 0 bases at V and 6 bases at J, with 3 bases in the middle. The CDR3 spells CASSQESQPQHF. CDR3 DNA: TGTGCCAGCAGCCAAGAGAGTCAGCCCCAGCATTTT.

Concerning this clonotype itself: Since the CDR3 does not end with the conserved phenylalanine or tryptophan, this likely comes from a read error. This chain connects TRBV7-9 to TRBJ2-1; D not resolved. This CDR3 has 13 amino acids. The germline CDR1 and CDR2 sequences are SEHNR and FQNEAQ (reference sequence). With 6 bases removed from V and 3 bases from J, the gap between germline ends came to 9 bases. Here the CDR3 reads CASRDGGYNEQFV. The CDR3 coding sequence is TGTGCCAGCAGGGATGGCGGCTACAATGAGCAGTTCGTC.

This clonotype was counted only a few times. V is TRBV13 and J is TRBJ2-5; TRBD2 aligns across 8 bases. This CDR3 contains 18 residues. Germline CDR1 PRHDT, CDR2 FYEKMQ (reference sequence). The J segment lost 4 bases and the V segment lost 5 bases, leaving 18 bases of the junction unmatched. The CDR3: CASSQAPRTGGRTETQYF. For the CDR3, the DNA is TGTGCCAGCAGCCAGGCTCCCCGCACGGGGGGGCGAACAGAGACCCAGTACTTC.

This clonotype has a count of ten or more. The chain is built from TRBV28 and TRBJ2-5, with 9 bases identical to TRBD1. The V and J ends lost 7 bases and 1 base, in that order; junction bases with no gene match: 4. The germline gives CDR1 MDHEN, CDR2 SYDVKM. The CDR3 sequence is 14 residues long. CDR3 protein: CASNQGQGQETQYF. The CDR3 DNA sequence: TGTGCCAGCAACCAGGGACAGGGCCAAGAGACCCAGTACTTC.

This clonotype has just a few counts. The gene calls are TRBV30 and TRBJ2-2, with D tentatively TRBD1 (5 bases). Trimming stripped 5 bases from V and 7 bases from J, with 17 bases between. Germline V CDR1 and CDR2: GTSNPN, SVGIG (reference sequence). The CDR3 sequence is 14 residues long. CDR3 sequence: CAWGRIQGVGELFF. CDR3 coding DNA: TGTGCCTGGGGACGTATCCAAGGGGTCGGGGAGCTGTTTTTT.